Shown below are 31 T cell receptor beta chains from a single sample sequenced in a study of beta chain features in type 1 diabetes. Study results and limitations: TCRB CDR3 length was moderately but significantly reduced in all four CD4+ subsets of Type 1 diabetes patients.

Antigens for these TCRs are unknown. TCRB transcripts that were expressed got sequenced, as all of the isolated RNA had been reverse transcribed. Produced via immunoSEQ multiplex PCR; TCRdb's table is partial and in-frame only. The table includes 640,000 or so clones, around 15% detected once. The sample taken for sequencing was naive CD4+ T cells from blood. These receptors all stem from a man between 18 and 29 years old with type 1 diabetes.

The CDR3 spells CSVNTGTGYEQYF. In nucleotides, the CDR3 is TGCAGCGTTAACACCGGGACAGGGTACGAGCAGTACTTC. This chain links TRBV29-1 with TRBJ2-7; 9 bases fit TRBD1. V lost 5 bases to trimming and J lost 4 bases; unmatched junction nucleotides: 6. The CDR3 extends over 13 amino acids. Germline V gene sequence: CDR1 SQVTM, CDR2 ANQGSEA.

This clone was seen a few times. The chain uses TRBV5-4 and TRBJ2-2; D gene ambiguous. The germline CDR1 and CDR2 sequences are SGHNT and YYREEE (reference sequence). V was cut by 3 bases and J by 0 bases, with 12 bases left in between. This CDR3 has 16 amino acids. CDR3 protein: CASSSGRFANTGELFF. For the CDR3, the DNA is TGTGCCAGCAGCTCCGGACGGTTCGCGAACACCGGGGAGCTGTTTTTT.

This clone occurred a few times. The V call is TRBV30, the J call TRBJ1-4, with D perhaps matching TRBD1 (6 bases). CDR3 length: 14 amino acids. CDR1 is GTSNPN, CDR2 SVGIG, per germline (reference sequence). V shed 0 bases and J shed 4 bases, with 9 bases lying between them. The CDR3, as DNA: TGTGCCTGGAGTGTGAGAGGGGGTAATGAAAAACTGTTTTTT. It translates to CAWSVRGGNEKLFF.

The V gene is TRBV19, the J gene TRBJ1-3; no definite D call. The CDR3 loop spans 14 amino acids. With 6 bases removed from V and 2 bases from J, the gap between germline ends came to 11 bases. Per the germline V gene, CDR1 is LNHDA and CDR2 is SQIVND (reference sequence). CDR3 in DNA: TGTGCCAGTAGCTCTGTATCAGCTGGAAACACCATATATTTT. As protein: CASSSVSAGNTIYF.

The gene calls are TRBV29-1 and TRBJ2-6, with TRBD2 matching over 13 bases. With V trimmed by 6 bases and J by 1 base, 9 bases remained unmatched. Germline CDR1 and CDR2: SQVTM and ANQGSEA. The CDR3 contains 18 residues. CDR3 nucleotides: TGCAGCGTCCTCGCAGGACTAGCGGGAGTATCTGGGGCCAACGTCCTGACTTTC. Amino acids: CSVLAGLAGVSGANVLTF.

The sample holds a few counts of this clone. This chain uses TRBV29-1 with TRBJ2-7; no clear D. CDR3 length: 13 amino acids. V was cut by 1 base and J by 5 bases, with 12 bases left in between. Per the germline V gene, CDR1 is SQVTM and CDR2 is ANQGSEA. CDR3 DNA sequence: TGCAGCGTTGAAGGGTCAAGAAGGGACGAGCAGTACTTC. Protein: CSVEGSRRDEQYF.

The chain links TRBV5-1 to TRBJ2-5, with 8 bases fitting TRBD2. In germline, CDR1 is SGHRS, CDR2 YFSETQ. The length of the CDR3 is 13 residues. Unmatched junction bases numbered 4, after V lost 7 bases and J lost 2 bases. The CDR3 spells CASGGGPQETQYF. The CDR3 DNA sequence: TGCGCCAGCGGCGGGGGGCCTCAAGAGACCCAGTACTTC.

This clone was seen a few times. This chain connects TRBV5-6 to TRBJ2-7; D uncertain. Germline-derived CDR1 and CDR2 are SGHDT and YYEEEE. This CDR3 comprises 13 residues. The V and J ends lost 9 bases and 2 bases respectively, with 15 bases between them. This CDR3 is CATHRRRTYEQYF. Written as DNA, the CDR3 is TGTGCCACCCATCGCCGAAGAACCTACGAGCAGTACTTC. The entire variable domain, with the rest obtained from reference TRBV5-6 and TRBJ2-7, is as follows: DAGVTQSPTHLIKTRGQQVTLRCSPKSGHDTVSWYQQALGQGPQFIFQYYEEEERQRGNFPDRFSGHQFPNYSSELNVNALLLGDSALYLCATHRRRTYEQYFGPGTRLTVT.

This clone was detected only a few times. The chain carries TRBV28 and TRBJ2-7; a possible D gene is TRBD1 (6 bases). The germline V gene encodes CDR1 MDHEN and CDR2 SYDVKM. Trimming took 5 bases from V and 3 from J, leaving 17 bases between them. This CDR3 has 15 residues. The CDR3 nucleotides read TGTGCCAGCAGTCCCCCACCTGGGGGCATCTACGAGCAGTACTTC. It is translated as CASSPPPGGIYEQYF.

CDR3 protein: CASSAGTADPNYGYTF. Here the CDR3 DNA reads TGTGCCAGCAGCGCCGGGACAGCAGACCCTAACTATGGCTACACCTTC. The rearrangement links TRBV21-1 to TRBJ1-2; whether TRBD1, the table's D call, matches the DNA was not checked. TRBV21-1 is a listed pseudogene. The CDR3 contains 16 residues.

This clone was seen only a few times. The chain employs TRBV6-5 and TRBJ2-5; possibly TRBD1 for D (5 bases). V lost 7 bases to trimming and J lost 3 bases, with 9 bases between them. Germline-derived CDR1 and CDR2 are MNHEY and SVGAGI. The CDR3 length is 12 residues. DNA of the CDR3: TGTGCCAGCAACCAAGGGGAAGAGACCCAGTACTTC. Protein: CASNQGEETQYF.

The V and J genes are TRBV2 and TRBJ2-5; 9 positions match TRBD2. The J segment lost 3 bases and the V segment lost 9 bases, leaving 8 bases of the junction unmatched. Per the germline V gene, CDR1 is SNHLY and CDR2 is FYNNEI. The CDR3 covers 14 residues. DNA for the CDR3: TGTGCCAGTGCGGGGACTAGCAGGGAAGAGACCCAGTACTTC. This codes for CASAGTSREETQYF.

The rearrangement links TRBV30 to TRBJ1-4; the match to TRBD1 covers 7 bases. CDR1 GTSNPN and CDR2 SVGIG come from the germline V gene (reference sequence). The CDR3 totals 15 residues. V dropped 2 bases and J dropped 4; count of bases not matched to a gene: 7. The CDR3 bases are TGTGCCTGGAGTCTTTCGACAGGGTATAATGAAAAACTGTTTTTT. The encoded protein is CAWSLSTGYNEKLFF.

V and J are TRBV30 and TRBJ2-1, with TRBD2 matching over 12 bases. Germline CDR1 reads GTSNPN; CDR2 reads SVGIG (reference sequence). V lost 0 bases and J lost 4; bases outside the gene matches: 7. This CDR3 has 17 amino acids. The DNA of the CDR3 is TGTGCCTGGAGTGTACTGGTGACTAGCGGGAGTTACAATGAGCAGTTCTTC. As protein: CAWSVLVTSGSYNEQFF.

The chain has TRBV7-9 and TRBJ2-2, with D perhaps matching TRBD2 (6 bases). CDR1 and CDR2 (germline): SEHNR, FQNEAQ (reference sequence). The germline V and J ends were trimmed by 5 bases and 5 bases, with 15 bases remaining between them. This CDR3 has 15 residues. In DNA form, the CDR3 reads TGTGCCAGCAGCCCGCAGGCGGGGAGGACCGGGGAGCTGTTTTTT. Protein product: CASSPQAGRTGELFF. Variable domain in full (rest from reference TRBV7-9 and TRBJ2-2): DTGVSQNPRHKITKRGQNVTFRCDPISEHNRLYWYRQTLGQGPEFLTYFQNEAQLEKSRLLSDRFSAERPKGSFSTLEIQRTEQGDSAMYLCASSPQAGRTGELFFGEGSRLTVL.

The chain has TRBV11-1 and TRBJ1-2; D is possibly TRBD1 (6 bases). The germline V gene encodes CDR1 SGHAT and CDR2 FQDESV (reference sequence). The ends were cut back, 5 bases at V and 7 bases at J, with 17 bases in the middle. The CDR3 spans 14 residues. As DNA, the CDR3 is TGTGCCAGCAGCCTCCTACCACAGGGAGCTGGCTACACCTTC. It encodes CASSLLPQGAGYTF.

There are a few counts of this clone. V usage is TRBV7-9 and J usage is TRBJ1-1; D gene ambiguous. With 5 bases removed from V and 7 bases from J, the gap between germline ends came to 14 bases. The CDR3 consists of 13 residues. Germline V gene lookup returns CDR1 SEHNR and CDR2 FQNEAQ (reference sequence). The CDR3 sequence: CASSLSQDGEAFF. The CDR3 DNA follows: TGTGCCAGCAGCCTGAGCCAGGACGGTGAAGCTTTCTTT. Drawing the rest from reference TRBV7-9 and TRBJ1-1, the complete variable domain is DTGVSQNPRHKITKRGQNVTFRCDPISEHNRLYWYRQTLGQGPEFLTYFQNEAQLEKSRLLSDRFSAERPKGSFSTLEIQRTEQGDSAMYLCASSLSQDGEAFFGQGTRLTVV.

The chain is built from TRBV5-1 and TRBJ2-2; no definite D call. V was cut by 1 base and J by 6 bases, with 7 bases left in between. CDR1 and CDR2 (germline): SGHRS, YFSETQ. CDR3 length equals 13 residues. CDR3 DNA sequence: TGCGCCAGCAGCTTGAAGGCAGCCGGGGAGCTGTTTTTT. It specifies CASSLKAAGELFF.

This clone was found a few times. V gene TRBV30 combines with J gene TRBJ1-2; D is perhaps TRBD1 (6 bases). Looked up from germline, CDR1 is GTSNPN and CDR2 is SVGIG (reference sequence). V was pared by 6 bases and J by 5 bases, with 16 bases between. This CDR3 comprises 13 residues. The CDR3 region is CACSSVDRYGYTF. The CDR3 region has the DNA TGTGCCTGTTCGAGCGTGGACAGATATGGCTACACCTTC.

V gene TRBV15 combines with J gene TRBJ2-3; 10 nucleotides match TRBD2. V dropped 2 bases and J dropped 3; count of bases not matched to a gene: 5. CDR1 is LNHNV, CDR2 YYDKDF, per germline (reference sequence). The CDR3 extends over 16 amino acids. The CDR3 spells CATSRNLAGVTDTQYF. For the CDR3, the DNA is TGTGCCACCAGCAGAAACCTAGCGGGAGTTACAGATACGCAGTATTTT.

The chain joins TRBV4-1 to TRBJ2-7; perhaps D is TRBD1 or TRBD2 (6 bases each). CDR3 size: 16 residues. CDR1 MGHRA and CDR2 YSYEKL come from the germline V gene. Trimming left V 3 bases short and J 0 bases short, with 15 bases between. CDR3 loop: CASSQEGVLSSYEQYF. CDR3 sequence (DNA): TGCGCCAGCAGCCAGGAGGGGGTCCTGAGCTCCTACGAGCAGTACTTC.

The chain combines TRBV7-2 with TRBJ2-3; 10 bases match TRBD2. The CDR3 loop spans 15 amino acids. V lost 7 bases, J lost 2 bases, and 6 bases stayed unmatched. CDR1 and CDR2 from the germline V gene are SGHTA and FQGNSA. The CDR3 here is CASTLLAGTTDTQYF. The CDR3 nucleotides are TGTGCCAGCACGTTACTAGCGGGGACCACAGATACGCAGTATTTT.

This chain joins TRBV4-1 and TRBJ1-4; 8 bases map to TRBD1. CDR1 is MGHRA, CDR2 YSYEKL, per germline. CDR3 length: 13 amino acids. V lost 7 bases to trimming and J lost 7 bases; unmatched junction nucleotides: 5. The CDR3 coding sequence is TGCGCCAGCAACCCGGGGACAGGTGAAAAACTGTTTTTT. It codes for CASNPGTGEKLFF.

A few counts support this clone. The CDR3 loop is CASSQRQGQANTEAFF. CDR3 nucleotides: TGTGCCAGCTCACAGAGACAGGGACAGGCGAACACTGAAGCTTTCTTT. This chain joins TRBV18 and TRBJ1-1; 8 bases are a match to TRBD1. The germline V gene has CDR1 KGHSH and CDR2 LQKENI. Trimming removed 4 bases from V and 1 base from J; junction bases left unmatched: 8. This CDR3 has 16 amino acids.

This clone turned up a few times. The V gene is TRBV6-5, the J gene TRBJ1-2; possibly TRBD1 for D (5 bases). The CDR3 is 12 amino acids. V was shortened by 4 bases and J by 3 bases, with 6 bases between the two germline ends. CDR1 and CDR2 from the germline V gene are MNHEY and SVGAGI. CDR3 DNA: TGTGCCAGCAGTTGGGGGGACTATGGCTACACCTTC. Protein: CASSWGDYGYTF.

This rearrangement joins TRBV6-5 to TRBJ2-5; D perhaps matches TRBD1 (6 bases). The V gene's germline CDR1 is MNHEY and CDR2 SVGAGI. Trimming cost V 6 bases and J 5 bases, with 13 bases left between them. This CDR3 region has 13 residues. CDR3 coding DNA: TGTGCCAGCAGCCGACAGGAAGGGGAGACCCAGTACTTC. Its protein product is CASSRQEGETQYF.

The chain recombines TRBV6-6 with TRBJ2-3, with 8 bases fitting TRBD1. J gave up 3 bases and V 5 bases, and 10 bases lay outside the gene matches. The CDR3 covers 16 residues. Germline CDR1 MNHNY, CDR2 SVGAGI (reference sequence). CDR3 sequence: CASSHRQGRATDTQYF. For the CDR3, the DNA is TGTGCCAGCAGTCACCGACAGGGGCGCGCGACAGATACGCAGTATTTT.

The sample holds a few counts of this clone. J is TRBJ1-2 and V is TRBV28; D might be TRBD1 (5 bases). Trimming removed 8 bases from V and 1 base from J, with 11 bases in between. This CDR3 region has 13 residues. Germline CDR1 reads MDHEN; CDR2 reads SYDVKM. CDR3 nucleotide sequence: TGTGCCAGCTCACCAGGGAATAACTATGGCTACACCTTC. This translates into CASSPGNNYGYTF.

This clone was observed a handful of times. The V call is TRBV19, the J call TRBJ2-1, with 10 positions matching TRBD1. Germline CDR1 and CDR2: LNHDA and SQIVND (reference sequence). With 3 bases clipped from V and 4 bases from J, the junction kept 6 bases outside the gene matches. CDR3 length equals 16 residues. This CDR3 is CASSIPGTGDYNEQFF. In DNA, the CDR3 is TGTGCCAGTAGTATCCCCGGGACAGGGGATTACAATGAGCAGTTCTTC.

This clone was seen a handful of times. The CDR3 DNA reads as TGTGCCACCGGGAGCGGGTACACAGATACGCAGTATTTT. This translates into CATGSGYTDTQYF. The genes are TRBV15 and TRBJ2-3; tentative D call: TRBD2 (6 bases). V lost 8 bases, J lost 2 bases, and 11 bases lay in between. The CDR3 loop spans 13 amino acids. Germline assignment: CDR1 LNHNV and CDR2 YYDKDF (reference sequence).

This clone was detected a few times. The rearrangement uses TRBV10-3 and TRBJ1-1; the D gene is possibly TRBD1 (5 bases). V was trimmed by 4 bases and J by 1 base, leaving 19 bases between them. Germline CDR1 and CDR2: ENHRY and SYGVKD. CDR3 length equals 17 residues. In DNA, the CDR3 is TGTGCCATCAGTGCGCAGGGATTTACCGCGGGGAACACTGAAGCTTTCTTT. Protein sequence: CAISAQGFTAGNTEAFF.